This T cell receptor (beta chain) originates from a study of circulating CD8 cells and anti-PD-1 response in melanoma (dated by TCRdb to 2018 to 2020). General notes on the study: Patients received nivolumab intravenously at 3 mg/kg every 2 weeks. Of the roughly 13 patients in the melanoma cohort, anti-PD-1 was received as first-line therapy by seven patients, and prior targeted therapy or immunotherapy had been received by six patients. Patients with complete or partial responses were classified as responders; those with stable or progressive disease (RECIST v1.1) as non-responders. The TCR repertoire analysis covered 11 melanoma patients: 7 non-responders and 4 responders. In on-treatment samples, a biotinylated anti-human IgG4 antibody was used to detect PD-1. Study-level results and caveats: The DNEG repertoire had the highest diversity, the PD-1 and DPOS repertoires had similar and higher clonality, and the TIGIT repertoires had the lowest diversity. Because tumor material was not accessible, tumor reactivity was instead assessed by peptide assays on expanded sorted subsets. Because material was limited, most experiments were generally run without replicates. Repertoires were largely private between subsets, with under 8% of TRB clonotypes shared at M1; sharing was highest between DPOS and TIGIT. The authors pointed out that the cohort included both treatment-naive and previously treated patients, and that this mix could influence the results. The published TCR repertoire comparisons used only baseline and M1 samples from a small cohort with few responders.

Sequencing used a NextSeq 500. Starting from around 15 ng of total RNA, TCR libraries were made with the QIAseq Immune Repertoire RNA Library Kit, Human TCR Panel. The TCR libraries were sequenced on an Illumina NextSeq using a Mid Output V2 kit and asymmetric 261x41 paired-end reads. Each TCR library was diluted to approximately 3.7 nM, pooled, denatured and loaded at approximately 0.97 pM. In the paper's pipeline: The QIAGEN GeneGlobe Data Analysis Center was used to process TCR FASTQ files, and downstream analysis was done in R 3.5.2. Clonality was calculated as one minus Shannon entropy normalized by the log of the number of unique productive sequences. Within each subset, Fisher exact tests at 5% FDR identified TRA or TRB clonotypes differing in abundance between baseline and M1. Clonotypes with differential abundance were put into four groups: emerging, expanding, contracting or non-expanding/contracting. Repertoire overlap between patients was measured with Morisita's overlap index. TCRdb reanalyzed the raw reads on its own, using fastp at Q25 for trimming and MiXCR for clone calling, and kept in-frame beta chains. Duplicate CDR3 protein sequences are folded into a single record with the most common DNA and genes. The V and J calls and clone size are TCRdb's, not the authors'. The sample records roughly 690 distinct CDR3 sequences, 11% of which are singletons. Together, the top ten hold about 40% of the sample.

Germline trimming amounts to 6 bases on V and 2 bases on J, with 7 as the count of junction bases outside the gene matches. From its cysteine to its phenylalanine, the CDR3 spans 15 amino acids. Only the CDR3 DNA stays, 45 bases, in frame from base 1. CDR1 MNHEY and CDR2 SMNVEV are derived from the germline V gene (reference sequence). In its sample, this clonotype comes out as medium-sized (0.01 to 0.1%). Its specific antigen is unknown. It has no much larger one-base neighbor in the sample; base qualities were not kept. Four subsets defined by PD-1 and/or TIGIT were sorted from live CD3+CD8+TCRalphabeta+ cells on a BD FACSAria II cell sorter. To characterize relevance to anti-PD-1 therapy response, circulating CD8 T cells were sorted into four subsets based on PD-1 and TIGIT expression. For every sorted CD8 T-cell subset, sequencing covered both the TCR alpha and the TCR beta chains. Peripheral blood was collected before the first anti-PD-1 injection, after two injections and after four injections. PBMCs were isolated immediately by Ficoll gradient centrifugation. Until use, PBMCs were stored frozen in liquid nitrogen in RPMI containing about 20% FCS and roughly 10% DMSO. After thawing, PBMCs were stained with a viability dye plus antibodies against CD3, CD8alpha, TCRalphabeta, PD-1 and TIGIT. Total RNA was extracted with the RNeasy Kit, and a RIN above 7 was reached by every sample.

This TCR was sampled from a human donor with melanoma. The sequence joins TRBV27 to TRBJ2-3, with 8 bases in between that match TRBD1. Sample: CD8+ T cells from PBMCs, taken at baseline or after one month of anti-PD-1 therapy (not recorded which). The DNA reads TGTGCCAGCAGCTATACGGACAGGGACACAGATACGCAGTATTTT. Its coded protein is CASSYTDRDTDTQYF.